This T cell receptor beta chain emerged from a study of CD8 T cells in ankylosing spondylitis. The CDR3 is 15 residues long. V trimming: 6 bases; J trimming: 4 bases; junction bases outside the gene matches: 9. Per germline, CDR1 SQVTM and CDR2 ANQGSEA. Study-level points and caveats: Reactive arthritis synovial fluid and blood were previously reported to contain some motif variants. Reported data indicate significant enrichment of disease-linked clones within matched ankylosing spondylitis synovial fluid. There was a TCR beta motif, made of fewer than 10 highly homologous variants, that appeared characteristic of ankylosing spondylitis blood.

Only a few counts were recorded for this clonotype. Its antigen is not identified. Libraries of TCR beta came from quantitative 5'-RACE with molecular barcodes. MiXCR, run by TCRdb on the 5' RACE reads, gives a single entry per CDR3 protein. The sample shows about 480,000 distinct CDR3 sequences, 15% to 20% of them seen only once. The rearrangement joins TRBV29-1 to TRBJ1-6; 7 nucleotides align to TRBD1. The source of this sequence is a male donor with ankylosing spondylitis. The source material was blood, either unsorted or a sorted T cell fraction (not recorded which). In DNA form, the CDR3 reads TGCAGCGTCCGACAGGGCACAGGGTATAATTCACCCCTCCACTTT. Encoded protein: CSVRQGTGYNSPLHF. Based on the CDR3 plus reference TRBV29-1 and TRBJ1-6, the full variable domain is SAVISQKPSRDICQRGTSLTIQCQVDSQVTMMFWYRQQPGQSLTLIATANQGSEATYESGFVIDKFPISRPNLTFSTLTVSNMSPEDSSIYLCSVRQGTGYNSPLHFGNGTRLTVT.